The clone carrying this T cell receptor beta chain was seen at least ten times. The antigen is unknown. The data stem from a study of T cell repertoires in cytomegalovirus infection. About the study: Indications came from public TCR beta signatures; they pointed to CMV infection and to a matching HLA type. Broader study findings: The ex vivo response showed dominance by HLA-C-restricted CMV-specific TCR beta clonotypes.

Germline V lookup: CDR1 SGHTA, CDR2 FQGNSA. Trimming took off 3 bases at V and 9 bases at J, with 15 bases between the two ends. The length of the CDR3 is 15 residues. TCRdb called the reads again in MiXCR, with one record for every CDR3 protein. The sample contains more than 140,000 distinct CDR3 sequences, 5.5% to 8% of which appear only once. The TCR originated in a human donor in good health (CMV status not recorded). Some clones in this sample may be carry-over from other donors' samples. The chain joins TRBV7-2 to TRBJ1-6; D uncertain. Sequencing was carried out using PBMCs. CDR3 DNA sequence: TGTGCCAGCAGCTTGAACACCGGGAGGAGTTCACCCCTCCACTTT. Translation: CASSLNTGRSSPLHF.